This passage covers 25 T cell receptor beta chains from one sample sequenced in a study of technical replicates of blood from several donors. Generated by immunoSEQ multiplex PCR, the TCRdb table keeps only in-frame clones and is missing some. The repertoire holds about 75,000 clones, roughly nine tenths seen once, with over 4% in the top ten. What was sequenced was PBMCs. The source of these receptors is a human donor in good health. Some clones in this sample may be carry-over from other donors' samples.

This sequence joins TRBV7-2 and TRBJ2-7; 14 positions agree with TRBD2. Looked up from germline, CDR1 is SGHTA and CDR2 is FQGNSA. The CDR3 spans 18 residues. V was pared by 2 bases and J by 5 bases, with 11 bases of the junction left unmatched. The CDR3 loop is CASSLFGTSGSRGNEQYF. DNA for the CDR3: TGTGCCAGCAGCTTATTCGGGACTAGCGGGAGTCGTGGCAACGAGCAGTACTTC.

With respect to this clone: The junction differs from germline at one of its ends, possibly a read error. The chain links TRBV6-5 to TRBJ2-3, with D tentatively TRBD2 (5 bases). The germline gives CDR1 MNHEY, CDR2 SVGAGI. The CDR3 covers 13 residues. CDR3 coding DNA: TGTGCCAGCCGGGGTAGGGTCACAAATACGCAGTATTTT. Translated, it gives CASRGRVTNTQYF.

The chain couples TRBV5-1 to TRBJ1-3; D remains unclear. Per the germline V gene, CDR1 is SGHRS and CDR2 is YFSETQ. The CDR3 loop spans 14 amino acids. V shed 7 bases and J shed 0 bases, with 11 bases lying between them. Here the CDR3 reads CASQELTSGNTIYF. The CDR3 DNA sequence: TGCGCCAGCCAGGAACTCACCTCTGGAAACACCATATATTTT.

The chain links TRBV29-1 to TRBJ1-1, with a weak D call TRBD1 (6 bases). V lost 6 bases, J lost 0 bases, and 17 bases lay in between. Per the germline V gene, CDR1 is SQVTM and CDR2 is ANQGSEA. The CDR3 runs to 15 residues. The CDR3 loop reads CSVLGGEQMNTEAFF. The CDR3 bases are TGCAGCGTCCTAGGGGGGGAACAGATGAACACTGAAGCTTTCTTT.

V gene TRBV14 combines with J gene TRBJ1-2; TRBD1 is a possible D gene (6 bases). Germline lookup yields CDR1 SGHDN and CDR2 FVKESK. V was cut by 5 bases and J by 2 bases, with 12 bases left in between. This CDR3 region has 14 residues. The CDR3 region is CASSSGEGNYGYTF. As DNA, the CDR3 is TGTGCCAGCAGCTCAGGGGAGGGGAACTATGGCTACACCTTC.

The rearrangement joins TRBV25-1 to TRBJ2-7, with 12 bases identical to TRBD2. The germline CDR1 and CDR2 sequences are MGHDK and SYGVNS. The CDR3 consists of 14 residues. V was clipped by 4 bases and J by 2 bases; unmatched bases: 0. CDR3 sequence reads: CASSGTSGTYEQYF. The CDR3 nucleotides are TGTGCCAGCAGTGGGACTAGCGGGACCTACGAGCAGTACTTC.

DNA for the CDR3: TGTGCCAGCAGACCAGTTAGCGGGAGTGAGACCCAGTACTTC. Translated, it gives CASRPVSGSETQYF. V is TRBV7-7 and J is TRBJ2-5; 9 bases map to TRBD2. The CDR3 extends over 14 amino acids. After removal of 6 bases from V and 5 bases from J, the junction contained 7 bases not matched to a gene. Per the germline V gene, CDR1 is SSHAT and CDR2 is FNYEAQ (reference sequence).

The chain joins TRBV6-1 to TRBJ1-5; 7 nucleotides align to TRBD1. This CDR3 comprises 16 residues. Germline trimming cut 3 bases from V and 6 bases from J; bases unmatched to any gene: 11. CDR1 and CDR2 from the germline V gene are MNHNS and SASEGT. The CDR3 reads CASSDLGRGKSQPQHF. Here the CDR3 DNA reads TGTGCCAGCAGTGATTTGGGCAGGGGGAAATCTCAGCCCCAGCATTTT.

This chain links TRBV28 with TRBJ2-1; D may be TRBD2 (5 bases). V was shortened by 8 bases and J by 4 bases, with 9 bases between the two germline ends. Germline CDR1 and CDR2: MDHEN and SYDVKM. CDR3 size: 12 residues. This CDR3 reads CASASGYNEQFF. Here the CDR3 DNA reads TGTGCCAGCGCCTCGGGGTACAATGAGCAGTTCTTC.

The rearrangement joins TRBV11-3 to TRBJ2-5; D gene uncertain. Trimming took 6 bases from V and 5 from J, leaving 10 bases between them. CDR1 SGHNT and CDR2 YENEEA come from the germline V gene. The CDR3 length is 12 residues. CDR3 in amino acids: CASRGVGETQYF. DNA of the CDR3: TGTGCCAGCAGAGGAGTTGGGGAGACCCAGTACTTC.

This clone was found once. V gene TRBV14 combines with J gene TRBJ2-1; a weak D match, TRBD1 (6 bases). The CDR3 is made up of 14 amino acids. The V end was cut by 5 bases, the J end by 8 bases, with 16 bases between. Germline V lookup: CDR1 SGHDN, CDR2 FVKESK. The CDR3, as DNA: TGTGCCAGCAGCAAGGACCTCAGGGGCTATGAGCAGTTCTTC. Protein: CASSKDLRGYEQFF.

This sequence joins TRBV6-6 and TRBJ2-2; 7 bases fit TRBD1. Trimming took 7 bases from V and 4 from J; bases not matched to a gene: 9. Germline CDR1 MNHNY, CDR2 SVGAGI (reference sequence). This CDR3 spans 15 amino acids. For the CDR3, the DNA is TGTGCCAGCAATCTACAGGGGAGCGGCACCGGGGAGCTGTTTTTT. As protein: CASNLQGSGTGELFF.

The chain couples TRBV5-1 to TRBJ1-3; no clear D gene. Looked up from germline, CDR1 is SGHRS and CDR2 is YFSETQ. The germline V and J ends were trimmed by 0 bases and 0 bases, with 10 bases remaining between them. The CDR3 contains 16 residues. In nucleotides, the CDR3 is TGCGCCAGCAGCTTGGGCGGTCAACTCTCTGGAAACACCATATATTTT. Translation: CASSLGGQLSGNTIYF.

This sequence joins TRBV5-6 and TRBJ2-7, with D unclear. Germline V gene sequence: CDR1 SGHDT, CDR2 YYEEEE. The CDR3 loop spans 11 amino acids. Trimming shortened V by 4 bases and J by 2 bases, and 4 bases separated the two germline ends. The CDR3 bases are TGTGCCAGCAGCGCGGCCTACGAGCAGTACTTC. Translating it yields CASSAAYEQYF.

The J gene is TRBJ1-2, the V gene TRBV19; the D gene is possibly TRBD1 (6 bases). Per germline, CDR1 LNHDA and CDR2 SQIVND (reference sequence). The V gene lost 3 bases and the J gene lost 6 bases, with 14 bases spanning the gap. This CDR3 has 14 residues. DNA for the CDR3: TGTGCCAGTAGTATTTTCGGGGGGCGAGATGGCTACACCTTC. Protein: CASSIFGGRDGYTF.

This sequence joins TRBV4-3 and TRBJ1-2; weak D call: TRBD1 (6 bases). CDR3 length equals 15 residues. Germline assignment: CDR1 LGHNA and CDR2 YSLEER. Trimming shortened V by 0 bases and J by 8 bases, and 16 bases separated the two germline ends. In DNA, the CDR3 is TGCGCCAGCAGCCAAGATCTTGAGGGGGTTAGGGGCTACACCTTC. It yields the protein CASSQDLEGVRGYTF.

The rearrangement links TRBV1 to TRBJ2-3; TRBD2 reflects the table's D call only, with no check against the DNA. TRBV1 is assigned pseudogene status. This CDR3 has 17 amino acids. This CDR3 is CTSSQDLNRIYTDTQYF. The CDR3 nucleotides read TGCACCAGCAGCCAAGATCTTAACCGAATCTACACAGATACGCAGTATTTT.

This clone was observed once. CDR3 residues: CASSLRTGNSGNTIYF. The CDR3 region has the DNA TGTGCCAGCAGTTTGCGGACAGGAAACTCTGGAAACACCATATATTTT. This chain connects TRBV28 to TRBJ1-3; TRBD1 matches 7 bases. Germline V lookup: CDR1 MDHEN, CDR2 SYDVKM. The CDR3 runs to 16 residues. The V segment lost 3 bases and the J segment 0 bases; nucleotides outside the gene matches: 5.

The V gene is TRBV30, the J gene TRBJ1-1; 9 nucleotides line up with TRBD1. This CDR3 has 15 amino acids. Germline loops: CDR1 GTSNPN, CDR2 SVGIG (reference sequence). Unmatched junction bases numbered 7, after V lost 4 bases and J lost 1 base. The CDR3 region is CAWIGTGLGNTEAFF. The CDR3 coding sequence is TGTGCCTGGATAGGGACAGGGCTTGGGAACACTGAAGCTTTCTTT.

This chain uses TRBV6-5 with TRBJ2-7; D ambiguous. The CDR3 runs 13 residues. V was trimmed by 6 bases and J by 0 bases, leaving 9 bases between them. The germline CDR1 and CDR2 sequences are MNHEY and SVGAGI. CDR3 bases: TGTGCCAGCAGGAAACCGAGCTCCTACGAGCAGTACTTC. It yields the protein CASRKPSSYEQYF.

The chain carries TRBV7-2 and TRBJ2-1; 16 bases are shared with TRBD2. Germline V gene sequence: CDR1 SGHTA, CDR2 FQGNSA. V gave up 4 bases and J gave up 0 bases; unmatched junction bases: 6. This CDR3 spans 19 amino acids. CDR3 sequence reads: CASSSPGLAGGSSYNEQFF. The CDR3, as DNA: TGTGCCAGCAGCTCACCGGGACTAGCGGGAGGGAGCTCCTACAATGAGCAGTTCTTC.

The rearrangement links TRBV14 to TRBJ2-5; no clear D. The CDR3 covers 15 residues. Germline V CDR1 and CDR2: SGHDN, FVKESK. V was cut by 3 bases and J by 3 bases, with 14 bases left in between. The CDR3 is CASSQGLNWEETQYF. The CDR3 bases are TGTGCCAGCAGCCAGGGCCTGAATTGGGAAGAGACCCAGTACTTC.

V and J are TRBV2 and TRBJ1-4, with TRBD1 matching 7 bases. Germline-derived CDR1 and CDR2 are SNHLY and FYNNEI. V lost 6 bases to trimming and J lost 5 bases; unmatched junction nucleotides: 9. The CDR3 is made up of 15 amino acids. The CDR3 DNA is TGTGCCAGCAGCCCGAATGCAGGGGGAAATGAAAAACTGTTTTTT. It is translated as CASSPNAGGNEKLFF. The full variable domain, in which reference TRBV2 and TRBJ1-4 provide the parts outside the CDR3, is EPEVTQTPSHQVTQMGQEVILRCVPISNHLYFYWYRQILGQKVEFLVSFYNNEISEKSEIFDDQFSVERPDGSNFTLKIRSTKLEDSAMYFCASSPNAGGNEKLFFGSGTQLSVL.

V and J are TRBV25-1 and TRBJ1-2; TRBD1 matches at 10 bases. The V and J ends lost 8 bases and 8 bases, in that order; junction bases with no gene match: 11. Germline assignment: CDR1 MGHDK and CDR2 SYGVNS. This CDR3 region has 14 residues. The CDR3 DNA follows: TGTGCCAGCGCCCGGACAGGGGGGGATTACGGCTACACCTTC. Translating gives CASARTGGDYGYTF.

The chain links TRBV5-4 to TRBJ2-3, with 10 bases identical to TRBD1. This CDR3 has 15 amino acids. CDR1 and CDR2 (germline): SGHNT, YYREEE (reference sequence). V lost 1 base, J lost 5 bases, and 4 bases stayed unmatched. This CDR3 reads CASSLTGQGRDTQYF. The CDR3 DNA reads TGTGCCAGCAGCTTGACGGGACAGGGGAGAGATACGCAGTATTTT.